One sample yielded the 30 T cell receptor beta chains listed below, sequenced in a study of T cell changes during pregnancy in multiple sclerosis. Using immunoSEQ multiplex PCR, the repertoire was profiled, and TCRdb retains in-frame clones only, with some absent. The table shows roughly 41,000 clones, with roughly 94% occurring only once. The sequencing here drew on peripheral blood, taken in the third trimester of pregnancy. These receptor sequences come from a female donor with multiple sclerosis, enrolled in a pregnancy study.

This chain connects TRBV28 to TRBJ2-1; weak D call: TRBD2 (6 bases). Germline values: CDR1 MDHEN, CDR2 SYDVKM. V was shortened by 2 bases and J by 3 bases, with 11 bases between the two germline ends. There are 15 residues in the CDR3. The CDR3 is CASSLTGENYNEQFF. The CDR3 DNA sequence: TGTGCCAGCAGTTTAACGGGAGAGAACTACAATGAGCAGTTCTTC.

The CDR3 sequence is CAISVRDSQETQYF. The CDR3, as DNA: TGTGCCATCAGTGTCCGGGACTCACAAGAGACCCAGTACTTC. The chain has TRBV10-3 and TRBJ2-5, with D possibly TRBD2 on 6 matching bases. Between the trimmed V and J ends, which lost 4 bases and 2 bases, there was a span of 11 bases. The CDR3 loop spans 14 amino acids. Germline-derived CDR1 and CDR2 are ENHRY and SYGVKD.

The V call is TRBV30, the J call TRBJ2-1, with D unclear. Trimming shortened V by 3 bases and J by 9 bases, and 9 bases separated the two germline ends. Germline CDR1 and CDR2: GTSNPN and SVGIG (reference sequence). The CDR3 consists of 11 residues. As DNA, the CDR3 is TGTGCCTGGAGGTCCCCCCGTGAGCAGTTCTTC. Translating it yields CAWRSPREQFF.

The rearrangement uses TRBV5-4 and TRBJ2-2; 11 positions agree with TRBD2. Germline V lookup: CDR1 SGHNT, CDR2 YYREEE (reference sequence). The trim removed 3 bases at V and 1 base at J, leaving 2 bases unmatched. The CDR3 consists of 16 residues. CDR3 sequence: CASSSGLAVNTGELFF. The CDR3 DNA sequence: TGTGCCAGCAGCTCGGGACTAGCGGTGAACACCGGGGAGCTGTTTTTT. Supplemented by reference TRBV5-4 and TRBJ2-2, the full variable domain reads ETGVTQSPTHLIKTRGQQVTLRCSSQSGHNTVSWYQQALGQGPQFIFQYYREEENGRGNFPPRFSGLQFPNYSSELNVNALELDDSALYLCASSSGLAVNTGELFFGEGSRLTVL.

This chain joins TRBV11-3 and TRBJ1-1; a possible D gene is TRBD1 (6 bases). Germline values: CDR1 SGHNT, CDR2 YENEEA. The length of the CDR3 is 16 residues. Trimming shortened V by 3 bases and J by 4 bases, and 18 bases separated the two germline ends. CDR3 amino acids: CASSLVLTGPTTEAFF. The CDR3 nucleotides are TGTGCCAGCAGCTTGGTTCTTACAGGGCCGACCACTGAAGCTTTCTTT.

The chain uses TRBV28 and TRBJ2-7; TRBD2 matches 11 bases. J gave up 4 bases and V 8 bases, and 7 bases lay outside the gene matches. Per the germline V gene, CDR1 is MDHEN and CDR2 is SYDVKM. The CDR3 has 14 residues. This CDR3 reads CASAASGRLYEQYF. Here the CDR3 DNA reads TGTGCCAGCGCGGCTAGCGGGAGGCTATACGAGCAGTACTTC. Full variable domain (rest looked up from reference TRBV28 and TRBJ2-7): DVKVTQSSRYLVKRTGEKVFLECVQDMDHENMFWYRQDPGLGLRLIYFSYDVKMKEKGDIPEGYSVSREKKERFSLILESASTNQTSMYLCASAASGRLYEQYFGPGTRLTVT.

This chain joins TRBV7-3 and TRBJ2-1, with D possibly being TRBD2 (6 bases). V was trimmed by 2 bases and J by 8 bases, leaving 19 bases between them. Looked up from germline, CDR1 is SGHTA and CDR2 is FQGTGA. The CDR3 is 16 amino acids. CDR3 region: CASSLEGGGHFYEQFF. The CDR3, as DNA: TGTGCCAGCAGCTTAGAAGGAGGAGGGCATTTCTATGAGCAGTTCTTC.

In nucleotides, the CDR3 is TGTGCTAGTGGAAAGCGGGGGGACCTCTCCAATGAGCAGTTCTTC. As protein: CASGKRGDLSNEQFF. V gene TRBV12-5 combines with J gene TRBJ2-1; TRBD2 agrees at 9 bases. The CDR3 covers 15 residues. CDR1 and CDR2 from the germline V gene are LGHNT and FRNRAP. V dropped 6 bases and J dropped 6; count of bases not matched to a gene: 9.

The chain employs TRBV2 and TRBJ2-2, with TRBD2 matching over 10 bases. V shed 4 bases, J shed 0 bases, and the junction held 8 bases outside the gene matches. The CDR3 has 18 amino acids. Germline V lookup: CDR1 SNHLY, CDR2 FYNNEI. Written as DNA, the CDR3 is TGTGCCAGCAGTGCCCGGGGAACTAGCGGGACGAACACCGGGGAGCTGTTTTTT. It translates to CASSARGTSGTNTGELFF.

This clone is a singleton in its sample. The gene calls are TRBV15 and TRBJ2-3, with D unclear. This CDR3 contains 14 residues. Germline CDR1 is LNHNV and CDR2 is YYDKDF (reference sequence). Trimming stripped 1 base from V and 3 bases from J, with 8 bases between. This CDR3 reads CATSRGDKTDTQYF. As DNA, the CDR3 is TGTGCCACCAGCAGAGGTGACAAGACAGATACGCAGTATTTT.

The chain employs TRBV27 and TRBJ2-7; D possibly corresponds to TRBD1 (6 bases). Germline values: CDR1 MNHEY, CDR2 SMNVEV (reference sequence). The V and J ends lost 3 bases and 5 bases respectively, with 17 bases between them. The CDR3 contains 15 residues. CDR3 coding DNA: TGTGCCAGCAGTTTCTCGGCAGGGGTTGTCGACGAGCAGTACTTC. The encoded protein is CASSFSAGVVDEQYF.

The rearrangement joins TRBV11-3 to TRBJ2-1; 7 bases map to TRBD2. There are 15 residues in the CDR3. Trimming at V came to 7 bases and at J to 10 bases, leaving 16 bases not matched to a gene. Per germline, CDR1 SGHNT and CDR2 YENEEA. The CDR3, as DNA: TGTGCCAGCATTCCCCAGGGAGGGTGGTCGGACGAGCAGTTCTTC. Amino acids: CASIPQGGWSDEQFF. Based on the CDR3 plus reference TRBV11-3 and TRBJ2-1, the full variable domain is EAGVVQSPRYKIIEKKQPVAFWCNPISGHNTLYWYLQNLGQGPELLIRYENEEAVDDSQLPKDRFSAERLKGVDSTLKIQPAELGDSAVYLCASIPQGGWSDEQFFGPGTRLTVL.

CDR3 DNA sequence: TGTGCCACCAGCGAGACCGGGACAGGGGTCTACGAGCAGTACTTC. Residues: CATSETGTGVYEQYF. The chain uses TRBV15 and TRBJ2-7, with 10 bases that match TRBD1. V shed 5 bases, J shed 3 bases, and the junction held 7 bases outside the gene matches. The CDR3 is 15 amino acids. Germline V gives CDR1 LNHNV, CDR2 YYDKDF (reference sequence).

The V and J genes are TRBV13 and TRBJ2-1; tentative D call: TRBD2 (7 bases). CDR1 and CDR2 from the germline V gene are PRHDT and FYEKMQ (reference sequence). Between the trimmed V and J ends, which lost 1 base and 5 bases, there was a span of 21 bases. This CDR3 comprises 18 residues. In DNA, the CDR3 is TGTGCCAGCAGCTTAGAACAGGCCCTCCGGGGGGCTAACAATGAGCAGTTCTTC. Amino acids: CASSLEQALRGANNEQFF. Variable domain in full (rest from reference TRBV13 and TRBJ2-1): AAGVIQSPRHLIKEKRETATLKCYPIPRHDTVYWYQQGPGQDPQFLISFYEKMQSDKGSIPDRFSAQQFSDYHSELNMSSLELGDSALYFCASSLEQALRGANNEQFFGPGTRLTVL.

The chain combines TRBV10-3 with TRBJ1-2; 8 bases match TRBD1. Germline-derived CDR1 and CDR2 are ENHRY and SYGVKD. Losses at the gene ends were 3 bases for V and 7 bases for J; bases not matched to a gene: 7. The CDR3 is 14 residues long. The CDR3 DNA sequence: TGTGCCATCAGTGAAGGCCAGGGGGCCAGTGGCTACACCTTC. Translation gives CAISEGQGASGYTF.

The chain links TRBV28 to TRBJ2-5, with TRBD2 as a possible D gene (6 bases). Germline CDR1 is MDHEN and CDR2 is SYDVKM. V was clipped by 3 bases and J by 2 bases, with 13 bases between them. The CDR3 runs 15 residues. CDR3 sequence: CASSLVLALQETQYF. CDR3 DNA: TGTGCCAGCAGTTTGGTTCTAGCGTTGCAAGAGACCCAGTACTTC.

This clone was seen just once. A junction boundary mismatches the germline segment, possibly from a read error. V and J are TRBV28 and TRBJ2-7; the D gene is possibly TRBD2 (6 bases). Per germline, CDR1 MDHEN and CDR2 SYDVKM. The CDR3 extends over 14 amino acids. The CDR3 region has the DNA TGTGCCAGCAATTTAGCGGAGACGTCCTACGAGCAGTACTTC. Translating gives CASNLAETSYEQYF.

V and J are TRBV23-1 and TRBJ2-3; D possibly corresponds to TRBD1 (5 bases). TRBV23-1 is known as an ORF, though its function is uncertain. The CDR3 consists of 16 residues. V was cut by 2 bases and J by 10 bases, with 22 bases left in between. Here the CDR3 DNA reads TGCGCCAGCAGTCAACCGAGACCGACCCTTTCAGGGCCGCAGTATTTT. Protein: CASSQPRPTLSGPQYF.

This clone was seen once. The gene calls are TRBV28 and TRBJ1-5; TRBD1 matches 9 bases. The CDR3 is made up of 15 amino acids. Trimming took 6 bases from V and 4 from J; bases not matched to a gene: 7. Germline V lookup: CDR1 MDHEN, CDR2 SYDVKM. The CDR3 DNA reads TGTGCCAGCAGACAATCGGGACAGGGTAATCAGCCCCAGCATTTT. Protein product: CASRQSGQGNQPQHF.

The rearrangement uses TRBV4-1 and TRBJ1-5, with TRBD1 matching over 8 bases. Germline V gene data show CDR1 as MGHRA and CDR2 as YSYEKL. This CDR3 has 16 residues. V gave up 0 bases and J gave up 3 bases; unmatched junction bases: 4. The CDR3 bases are TGCGCCAGCAGCCAAGATCGACAGGGGACCAATCAGCCCCAGCATTTT. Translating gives CASSQDRQGTNQPQHF.

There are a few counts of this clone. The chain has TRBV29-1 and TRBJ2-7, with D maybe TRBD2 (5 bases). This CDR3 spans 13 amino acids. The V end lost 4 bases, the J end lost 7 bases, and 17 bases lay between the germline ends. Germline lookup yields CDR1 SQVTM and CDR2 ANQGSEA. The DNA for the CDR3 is TGCAGCGTTGGGGCCGGGGAATACGGAGAGCAGTACTTC. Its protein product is CSVGAGEYGEQYF.

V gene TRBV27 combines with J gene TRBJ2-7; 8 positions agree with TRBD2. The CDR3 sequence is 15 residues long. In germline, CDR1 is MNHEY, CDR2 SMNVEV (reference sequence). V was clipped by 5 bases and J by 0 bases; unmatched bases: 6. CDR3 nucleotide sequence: TGTGCCAGCAGTCCCCAAGCGGGAGACTCCTACGAGCAGTACTTC. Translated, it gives CASSPQAGDSYEQYF.

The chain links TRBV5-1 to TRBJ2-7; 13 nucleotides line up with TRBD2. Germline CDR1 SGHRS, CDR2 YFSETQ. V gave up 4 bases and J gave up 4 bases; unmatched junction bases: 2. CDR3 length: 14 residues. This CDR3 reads CASSKGLAGYEQYF. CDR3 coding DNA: TGCGCCAGCAGCAAGGGACTAGCGGGGTACGAGCAGTACTTC.

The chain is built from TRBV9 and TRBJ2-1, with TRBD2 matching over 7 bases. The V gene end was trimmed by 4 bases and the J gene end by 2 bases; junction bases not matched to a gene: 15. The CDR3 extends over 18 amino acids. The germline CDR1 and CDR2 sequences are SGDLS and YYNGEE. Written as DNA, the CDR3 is TGTGCCAGCAGCCCGTCCCCAGGGACTAACAGCCCCTACAATGAGCAGTTCTTC. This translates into CASSPSPGTNSPYNEQFF.

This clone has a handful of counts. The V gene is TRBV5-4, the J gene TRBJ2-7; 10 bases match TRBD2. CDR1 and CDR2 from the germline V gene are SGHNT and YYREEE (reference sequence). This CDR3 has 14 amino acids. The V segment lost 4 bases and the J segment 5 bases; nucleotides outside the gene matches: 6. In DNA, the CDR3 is TGTGCCAGCAGCCCGACTAGCGGGCTCAACGAGCAGTACTTC. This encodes CASSPTSGLNEQYF.

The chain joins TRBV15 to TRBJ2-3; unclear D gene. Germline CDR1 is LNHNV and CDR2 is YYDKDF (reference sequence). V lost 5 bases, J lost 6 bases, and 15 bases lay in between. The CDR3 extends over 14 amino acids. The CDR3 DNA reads TGTGCCACCAGCCGTCGTGGAGCCGGGGATACGCAGTATTTT. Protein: CATSRRGAGDTQYF. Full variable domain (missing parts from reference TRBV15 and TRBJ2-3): DAMVIQNPRYQVTQFGKPVTLSCSQTLNHNVMYWYQQKSSQAPKLLFHYYDKDFNNEADTPDNFQSRRPNTSFCFLDIRSPGLGDTAMYLCATSRRGAGDTQYFGPGTRLTVL.

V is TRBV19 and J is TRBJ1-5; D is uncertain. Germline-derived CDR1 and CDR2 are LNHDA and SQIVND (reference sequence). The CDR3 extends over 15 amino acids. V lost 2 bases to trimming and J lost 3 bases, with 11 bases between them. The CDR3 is CASSIRAGSNQPQHF. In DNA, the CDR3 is TGTGCCAGTAGTATAAGAGCAGGCTCCAATCAGCCCCAGCATTTT.

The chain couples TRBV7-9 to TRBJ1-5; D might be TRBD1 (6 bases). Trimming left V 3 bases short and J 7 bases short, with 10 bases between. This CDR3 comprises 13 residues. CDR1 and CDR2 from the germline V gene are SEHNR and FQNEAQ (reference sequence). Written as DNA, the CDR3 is TGTGCCAGCAGCTTGAACCAGGGGCAGCCCCAGCATTTT. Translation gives CASSLNQGQPQHF.

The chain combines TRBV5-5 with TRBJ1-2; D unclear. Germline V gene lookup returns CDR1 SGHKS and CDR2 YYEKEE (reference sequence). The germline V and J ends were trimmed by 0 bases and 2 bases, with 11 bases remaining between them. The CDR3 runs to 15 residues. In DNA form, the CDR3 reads TGTGCCAGCAGCTTGGGGGCGAAGCGGAACTATGGCTACACCTTC. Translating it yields CASSLGAKRNYGYTF.

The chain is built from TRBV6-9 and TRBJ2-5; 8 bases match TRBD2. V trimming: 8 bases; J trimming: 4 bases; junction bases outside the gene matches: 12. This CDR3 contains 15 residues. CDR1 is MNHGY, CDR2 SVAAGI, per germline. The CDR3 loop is CASCSSGKQLETQYF. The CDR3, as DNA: TGTGCCAGCTGTAGTAGCGGGAAACAGTTAGAGACCCAGTACTTC.